The present T cell receptor (beta chain) was sequenced within a study of blood T cell repertoires in COVID-19. In the study overall: Specimens from acute and convalescent COVID-19 originated in the United States, Italy and Spain.

The CDR3 spans 16 residues. The V end lost 3 bases, the J end lost 3 bases, and 15 bases lay between the germline ends. Germline V gene lookup returns CDR1 SGDLS and CDR2 YYNGEE. As originally analysed: The assay estimated nucleated cells by amplifying reference gene primers. Sequenced by immunoSEQ multiplex PCR; TCRdb stores in-frame clones only, minus some. V and J calls and clone size follow that table, whereas D and trimming were derived from the DNA. The repertoire has under 250,000 clones, about 80% of them found once; the top ten carry about 1.3%. This clone was seen a few times. The V call is TRBV9, the J call TRBJ2-2, with D tentatively TRBD2 (6 bases). The sample consisted of PBMCs or T cells enriched from blood (not recorded which). The TCR sequence derives from a woman in her thirties or forties with acute COVID-19. The CDR3 loop reads CASSARLTGDTGELFF. CDR3 nucleotides: TGTGCCAGCAGCGCCCGATTGACGGGGGACACCGGGGAGCTGTTTTTT.